A single T cell receptor (beta chain) is shown here with its context. Primers for the PCR totalled 60 Vbeta and 13 Jbeta. The protocol was immunoSEQ multiplex PCR, while the TCRdb copy is restricted to in-frame clones and leaves out a portion. The data contain tens of thousands of clones, approximately 65% of them singletons. The entry originates in a study of cytomegalovirus exposure and HLA in healthy donors. At collection, donors were nominally healthy, but unrecorded immune exposures were probable. From germline, CDR1 is SGDLS and CDR2 YYNGEE. The length of the CDR3 is 16 residues. V was clipped by 2 bases and J by 8 bases; unmatched bases: 9.

The rearrangement links TRBV9 to TRBJ2-1, with TRBD2 matching over 11 bases. Sequenced material: PBMCs. This TCR derives from a man aged 25-45 years in good health and CMV-seronegative. The CDR3 reads CASSVGPGLAEDEQFF. CDR3 DNA sequence: TGTGCCAGCAGCGTGGGTCCGGGACTAGCGGAGGATGAGCAGTTCTTC.